A selection of T cell receptor beta chains follows, all from one sample in a study of T cell responses to AZD1222 COVID-19 vaccine. Method: immunoSEQ multiplex PCR; TCRdb's copy keeps in-frame clones and lacks some. Seen here are approximately 200,000 clones, under 95% observed once, and the top ten hold 1%. The sample consisted of peripheral blood, taken 28 days after the second AZD1222 dose. These receptors came from an adult who received the AZD1222 COVID-19 vaccine. Each CDR3 is given with its conserved first and last residue. A D gene is named only where the DNA matches it firmly. Size tells how often a clone was seen (once, few, many) or the class of an expanded clone, and some rows leave it out.

V	J	D	size	DNA	CDR3
TRBV3-1/TRBV3-2	TRBJ1-5	-	-	TGTGCCAGCAGCCGACAGCGCAATCAGCCCCAGCATTTT	CASSRQRNQPQHF
TRBV18	TRBJ2-7	TRBD1	-	TGTGCCAGCTCTCCTGGGACAGGACCCTACGAGCAGTACTTC	CASSPGTGPYEQYF
TRBV7-9	TRBJ1-2	TRBD1	-	TGTGCCAGCAGCAGGGACAGGGGGAACTATGGCTACACCTTC	CASSRDRGNYGYTF
TRBV6-5	TRBJ2-3	TRBD2	-	TGTGCCAGTTCGGGACTAGCGGAGGCAGATACGCAGTATTTT	CASSGLAEADTQYF
TRBV7-6	TRBJ1-1	-	-	TGTGCCAGCAGCTTAATGTCCGGTGTGAACACTGAAGCTTTCTTT	CASSLMSGVNTEAFF
TRBV30	TRBJ1-2	-	-	TGTGCCTGGAGTGCGTTCGGGGGCTATGGCTACACCTTC	CAWSAFGGYGYTF
TRBV28	TRBJ2-2	-	-	TGTGCCAGCAGTTTAATTCAACGAGGCGGGGAGCTGTTTTTT	CASSLIQRGGELFF
TRBV9	TRBJ2-7	-	-	TGTGCCAGCAGCGTAGAAGGGACCGCCTCCTACGAGCAGTACTTC	CASSVEGTASYEQYF
TRBV7-9	TRBJ2-7	TRBD2	-	TGTGCCAGCAGCCCCCCGGCGGGGGTGGTCAACGAGCAGTACTTC	CASSPPAGVVNEQYF
TRBV12-1	TRBJ1-6	-	-	TGTGCCAGCAGCTTTGTGTACGGGGCGAATTCACCCCTCCACTTT	CASSFVYGANSPLHF
TRBV5-4	TRBJ1-6	-	-	TGTGCCAGCAGCTCGAAGGGGCAGGACCCGGGGAGCTCACCCCTCCACTTT	CASSSKGQDPGSSPLHF
TRBV6-5	TRBJ1-2	TRBD1	-	TGTGCCAGCAGTTCACAGGGGGTCGGCTACACCTTC	CASSSQGVGYTF
TRBV7-2	TRBJ1-2	-	-	TGTGCCAGCAGCTTAGAAGGGACGGTGGGCGGCTATGGCTACACCTTC	CASSLEGTVGGYGYTF
TRBV7-9	TRBJ2-7	TRBD2	-	TGTGCCAGCAGCCCTAGCGGGGGGGGATACGAGCAGTACTTC	CASSPSGGGYEQYF
TRBV15	TRBJ2-7	-	-	TGTGCCACCAGTGGCGGGGTAAACTACGAGCAGTACTTC	CATSGGVNYEQYF
TRBV3-1/TRBV3-2	TRBJ1-1	-	-	TGTGCCAGCAGCCAAGGAATGGTTAGGACAGTGGAAGCTTTCTTT	CASSQGMVRTVEAFF
TRBV20-1	TRBJ2-3	-	-	TGCAGTGCTAGTTTCAGGGCCACAGATACGCAGTATTTT	CSASFRATDTQYF
TRBV18	TRBJ1-2	-	-	TGTGCCAGCTCACCGGGGGAGTCGGGGTATGGCTACACCTTC	CASSPGESGYGYTF
TRBV9	TRBJ2-1	-	once	TGTGCCAGCAGCCCATCGACAGTCTCCTACAATGAGCAGTTCTTC	CASSPSTVSYNEQFF
TRBV11-3	TRBJ2-6	TRBD1	once	TGTGCCAGCAGCTTAGGTGGGACAGGGTCTGGGGCCAACGTCCTGACTTTC	CASSLGGTGSGANVLTF
TRBV6-5	TRBJ2-7	-	-	TGTGCCAGCAGGGTGGCTTATTCGGGGGCGTACGAGCAGTACTTC	CASRVAYSGAYEQYF
TRBV19	TRBJ1-2	TRBD1	-	TGTGCCAGTAGCTCGCCTCACCTGGACAGGGTGAATCGAGTTTGGGAGGGCTACACCTTC	CASSSPHLDRVNRVWEGYTF
TRBV6-1	TRBJ2-7	-	-	TGTGCCAGCAGTGAAGGGGGACTTCTACCCTACGAGCAGTACTTC	CASSEGGLLPYEQYF
TRBV14	TRBJ2-1	TRBD2	-	TGTGCCAGCAGCCACCCTAGCGGGGGTTCCAGGAATGAGCAGTTCTTC	CASSHPSGGSRNEQFF
TRBV7-7	TRBJ2-2	TRBD1	-	TGTGCCAGCAGCTCCGGGACAGGGGTCGGGGAGCTGTTTTTT	CASSSGTGVGELFF
TRBV7-9	TRBJ2-3	-	-	TGTGCCAGCAGCGTCCTCGCCGCCAGGTCTGGCACAGATACGCAGTATTTT	CASSVLAARSGTDTQYF